A selection of T cell receptor beta chains follows, all from one sample in a study of blood T cells in healthy people across ages. MiXCR, applied by TCRdb to the 5' RACE reads, yields one record per CDR3 protein. This sample has 910,000 or so distinct CDR3 sequences; roughly half occur once, and the top ten carry 20% to 25%. The sequencing input was blood. Every receptor here comes from a woman aged 55-69 years in good health. Each CDR3 is given with its conserved first and last residue. A D gene is named only where the DNA matches it firmly. Only part of the rows carry a size: once, few, many, or a class if the clone is expanded.

clone_size,d_call,j_call,v_call,cdr3_aa,cdr3_nt
NA,NA,TRBJ2-1,TRBV20-1,CSARDLSDNEQFF,TGCAGTGCTAGAGATTTAAGCGACAATGAGCAGTTCTTC
NA,TRBD2,TRBJ2-7,TRBV20-1,CSARGTSEAYEQYF,TGCAGTGCGCGCGGGACTAGCGAGGCCTACGAGCAGTACTTC
NA,TRBD2,TRBJ2-3,TRBV7-2,CASSRLAGRAMEQYF,TGTGCCAGCAGTAGACTAGCGGGAAGGGCGATGGAGCAGTATTTT
NA,TRBD2,TRBJ2-4,TRBV3-1,CASSQDLVTSKYGQYF,TGTGCCAGCAGCCAAGATCTTGTGACTAGCAAGTACGGGCAGTACTTC
once,NA,TRBJ2-7,TRBV7-2,CASSGSTGVSYEQYF,TGTGCCAGCAGCGGAAGTACGGGCGTGTCCTACGAGCAGTACTTC
once,NA,TRBJ1-2,TRBV18,CASSPTGSEGYTF,TGTGCCAGCTCTCCCACGGGGTCGGAAGGCTACACCTTC
NA,NA,TRBJ2-7,TRBV4-1,CASSPLYSLPYEQYF,TGCGCCAGCAGCCCCCTCTACAGCCTTCCCTACGAGCAGTACTTC
many,NA,TRBJ2-3,TRBV29-1,CSVVILDTQYF,TGCAGCGTTGTAATTCTAGATACGCAGTATTTT
NA,TRBD2,TRBJ2-7,TRBV7-2,CASSWLGAGGFYEQYF,TGTGCCAGCAGCTGGCTTGGAGCGGGAGGTTTCTACGAGCAGTACTTC
NA,NA,TRBJ2-3,TRBV6-2/TRBV6-3,CASSYTNANPTQYF,TGTGCCAGCAGTTACACCAACGCCAATCCAACGCAGTATTTT
NA,NA,TRBJ2-7,TRBV2,CASSELVRIYEQYF,TGTGCCAGCAGTGAACTGGTTAGGATTTACGAGCAGTACTTC
NA,TRBD2,TRBJ2-7,TRBV30,CAWRGGLATYEQYF,TGTGCCTGGAGGGGAGGACTAGCAACCTACGAGCAGTACTTC
few,NA,TRBJ2-5,TRBV15,CATSRDTGTRETQYF,TGTGCCACCAGCAGAGATACGGGCACCAGAGAGACCCAGTACTTC
few,TRBD2,TRBJ2-3,TRBV12-3/TRBV12-4,CASTPGLHRSTDTQYF,TGTGCCAGCACCCCGGGACTACATCGGAGCACAGATACGCAGTATTTT
many,NA,TRBJ2-5,TRBV29-1,CSAWDRDPETQYF,TGCAGCGCATGGGACCGAGATCCGGAGACCCAGTACTTC
few,NA,TRBJ2-7,TRBV5-1,CASSPVVDSYEQYF,TGCGCCAGCAGCCCCGTCGTTGACTCCTACGAGCAGTACTTC